These 27 T cell receptor beta chains came from one sample sequenced in a study of cytomegalovirus exposure and HLA in healthy donors. The study ran its PCR with 60 Vbeta and 13 Jbeta primers. Sequencing was performed with immunoSEQ multiplex PCR; in TCRdb, only in-frame clones are kept and a portion is missing. This table holds approximately 100,000 clones, 60% to 85% found once. Sequencing was performed on PBMCs. Receptors were obtained from a young woman in good health and CMV-seropositive.

This clone qualifies as medium-sized. The chain uses TRBV7-9 and TRBJ2-7; D gene ambiguous. V shed 1 base and J shed 2 bases, with 6 bases lying between them. The CDR3 sequence is 13 residues long. Germline assignment: CDR1 SEHNR and CDR2 FQNEAQ (reference sequence). The CDR3 sequence: CASSLGVTYEQYF. CDR3 DNA: TGTGCCAGCAGCTTAGGCGTCACCTACGAGCAGTACTTC.

This chain uses TRBV27 with TRBJ2-1, with 14 nucleotides matching TRBD2. Germline CDR1 MNHEY, CDR2 SMNVEV (reference sequence). V shed 5 bases and J 6 bases; nucleotides not matched to a gene: 6. The CDR3 length is 16 residues. The CDR3, as DNA: TGTGCCAGCAGTCTAAGACTAGCGGGAGGGCCCAATGAGCAGTTCTTC. This translates into CASSLRLAGGPNEQFF.

The J gene is TRBJ2-7, the V gene TRBV7-8; 10 bases are a match to TRBD2. The length of the CDR3 is 15 residues. The V gene end was trimmed by 5 bases and the J gene end by 5 bases; junction bases not matched to a gene: 9. The germline CDR1 and CDR2 sequences are SGHVS and FQNEAQ. The CDR3 coding sequence is TGTGCCAGCAGCCCCCTCGGGACTAGCGCAAACGAGCAGTACTTC. Protein sequence: CASSPLGTSANEQYF. The whole variable domain, remainder taken from reference TRBV7-8 and TRBJ2-7, is GAGVSQSPRYKVAKRGQDVALRCDPISGHVSLFWYQQALGQGPEFLTYFQNEAQLDKSGLPSDRFFAERPEGSVSTLKIQRTQQEDSAVYLCASSPLGTSANEQYFGPGTRLTVT.

This sequence joins TRBV5-1 and TRBJ2-3; 14 positions match TRBD2. The CDR3 length is 19 residues. Trimming cost V 6 bases and J 7 bases; bases outside gene matches: 19. The V gene's germline CDR1 is SGHRS and CDR2 YFSETQ. CDR3 sequence (DNA): TGCGCCAGCACCATGGCCCGGTTGGGACTAGCGGGAGACGTGAATACGCAGTATTTT. Translating gives CASTMARLGLAGDVNTQYF.

The rearrangement links TRBV11-2 to TRBJ2-7; TRBD2 matches at 7 bases. The junction had 3 bases not matched to a gene; V was cut back by 1 base and J by 3 bases. The V gene's germline CDR1 is SGHAT and CDR2 FQNNGV. The CDR3 is 14 residues long. CDR3 region: CASSLAPSGYEQYF. The CDR3, as DNA: TGTGCCAGCAGCTTAGCGCCTAGCGGCTACGAGCAGTACTTC. The full variable domain, with the rest looked up from reference TRBV11-2 and TRBJ2-7, is EAGVAQSPRYKIIEKRQSVAFWCNPISGHATLYWYQQILGQGPKLLIQFQNNGVVDDSQLPKDRFSAERLKGVDSTLKIQPAKLEDSAVYLCASSLAPSGYEQYFGPGTRLTVT.

A word on this clone: Lacking the conserved final phenylalanine or tryptophan, this CDR3 likely reflects a read error. The V gene is TRBV30, the J gene TRBJ1-5; TRBD1 matches at 8 bases. V gave up 3 bases and J gave up 2 bases; unmatched junction bases: 21. The length of the CDR3 is 20 residues. CDR1 is GTSNPN and CDR2 is SVGIG in the germline V gene (reference sequence). DNA for the CDR3: TGTGCCTGGAGCCGGGACAGGTGGGCTGGCCTAGGGACCGGCAATCAGCCCCAGCATGTT. It specifies CAWSRDRWAGLGTGNQPQHV.

This clone was seen a single time. V is TRBV28 and J is TRBJ1-1; D is undetermined. Germline CDR1 reads MDHEN; CDR2 reads SYDVKM. The CDR3 contains 11 residues. V lost 6 bases and J 4 bases, leaving 6 bases between the germline ends. The CDR3 is CASRAVTEAFF. As DNA, the CDR3 is TGTGCCAGCAGGGCGGTCACTGAAGCTTTCTTT. Variable domain in full (rest from reference TRBV28 and TRBJ1-1): DVKVTQSSRYLVKRTGEKVFLECVQDMDHENMFWYRQDPGLGLRLIYFSYDVKMKEKGDIPEGYSVSREKKERFSLILESASTNQTSMYLCASRAVTEAFFGQGTRLTVV.

The chain is built from TRBV11-2 and TRBJ2-1, with TRBD2 identical over 12 bases. The V gene's germline CDR1 is SGHAT and CDR2 FQNNGV. The CDR3 consists of 17 residues. J was trimmed by 9 bases and V by 0 bases; bases with no gene match: 9. The DNA for the CDR3 is TGTGCCAGCAGCTTAGACCCGACTAGCGGGAGTCGGGGTGAGCAGTTCTTC. Its protein is CASSLDPTSGSRGEQFF.

On this clone itself: A far larger clone is one nucleotide away, so this likely arose from a read error. No conserved phenylalanine or tryptophan is present at the end of the CDR3, so a read error is the likely explanation. The rearrangement uses TRBV4-1 and TRBJ1-5; D is unresolved. The ends were cut back, 0 bases at V and 0 bases at J, with 9 bases in the middle. Germline V lookup: CDR1 MGHRA, CDR2 YSYEKL. CDR3 length: 16 residues. Here the CDR3 DNA reads TGCGCCAGCAGCCAAGAATCCCACAATAGCAATCAGCCCCAGCATGTT. Translated: CASSQESHNSNQPQHV.

This clone has a handful of counts. The J gene is TRBJ1-1, the V gene TRBV5-1; no clear D. Germline CDR1 and CDR2: SGHRS and YFSETQ. The CDR3 sequence is 14 residues long. Trimming cost V 0 bases and J 5 bases, with 11 bases left between them. The CDR3 region has the DNA TGCGCCAGCAGCTTGGTTCCCGGGTTGACTGAAGCTTTCTTT. Translated, it gives CASSLVPGLTEAFF.

The rearrangement links TRBV28 to TRBJ2-7, with TRBD1 identical over 7 bases. The V gene's germline CDR1 is MDHEN and CDR2 SYDVKM. The V and J ends lost 8 bases and 7 bases, in that order; junction bases with no gene match: 11. CDR3 length: 13 amino acids. CDR3 nucleotides: TGTGCCAGCCGTCAAACAGGGGTCGGGGAGCAGTACTTC. Amino acid sequence: CASRQTGVGEQYF.

This chain links TRBV19 with TRBJ2-7, with D tentatively TRBD2 (6 bases). The V end lost 11 bases, the J end lost 5 bases, and 25 bases lay between the germline ends. Germline V gives CDR1 LNHDA, CDR2 SQIVND (reference sequence). CDR3 length: 15 residues. The CDR3 region is CADALLKGTRNEQYF. CDR3 coding DNA: TGTGCCGACGCGTTACTTAAGGGGACTCGCAACGAGCAGTACTTC.

The chain recombines TRBV6-5 with TRBJ2-1, with 10 nucleotides matching TRBD2. This CDR3 is 15 amino acids long. The V gene end was trimmed by 8 bases and the J gene end by 4 bases; junction bases not matched to a gene: 8. Germline V lookup: CDR1 MNHEY, CDR2 SVGAGI. The CDR3, as DNA: TGTGCCAGCGCCGCCGAACTAGCGGGATACAATGAGCAGTTCTTC. Protein product: CASAAELAGYNEQFF.

The gene calls are TRBV6-5 and TRBJ2-2; D possibly corresponds to TRBD2 (5 bases). This CDR3 is 16 amino acids long. Germline CDR1 and CDR2: MNHEY and SVGAGI. The V end was cut by 0 bases, the J end by 8 bases, with 16 bases between. Here the CDR3 DNA reads TGTGCCAGCAGTTACTCGAATCGGGGATTTTCTGGGGAGCTGTTTTTT. It specifies CASSYSNRGFSGELFF.

CDR3 bases: TGTGCCAGCAGCTCCAAAGAACCCCGAGGGGGCCAGTACTTC. Amino acids: CASSSKEPRGGQYF. J is TRBJ2-5 and V is TRBV5-4; the D gene is possibly TRBD1 (6 bases). Looked up from germline, CDR1 is SGHNT and CDR2 is YYREEE (reference sequence). The CDR3 consists of 14 residues. Trimming shortened V by 3 bases and J by 10 bases, and 19 bases separated the two germline ends.

This sequence joins TRBV19 and TRBJ1-2; tentative D call: TRBD1 (6 bases). The CDR3 spans 14 residues. Germline-derived CDR1 and CDR2 are LNHDA and SQIVND (reference sequence). V dropped 5 bases and J dropped 4 bases, with 14 bases sitting between them. CDR3 nucleotides: TGTGCCAGTAGTCCCGGGGGGGGCATCTATGGCTACACCTTC. This translates into CASSPGGGIYGYTF.

The V and J genes are TRBV2 and TRBJ1-1; no reliable D call. CDR1 is SNHLY and CDR2 is FYNNEI in the germline V gene. V was clipped by 6 bases and J by 0 bases, with 8 bases between them. The CDR3 spans 13 residues. In DNA form, the CDR3 reads TGTGCCAGCAGGGGTAGCATGAACACTGAAGCTTTCTTT. Residues: CASRGSMNTEAFF.

The chain couples TRBV27 to TRBJ2-7, with 10 bases that match TRBD1. Germline CDR1 reads MNHEY; CDR2 reads SMNVEV (reference sequence). This CDR3 contains 15 residues. Unmatched junction bases numbered 7, after V lost 6 bases and J lost 2 bases. As DNA, the CDR3 is TGTGCCAGCAGGATGGGACAGGGGCGAGCCTACGAGCAGTACTTC. This gives the protein CASRMGQGRAYEQYF.

This clone was recorded once. The chain has TRBV5-1 and TRBJ2-3, with 9 bases lining up with TRBD1. The CDR3 is 14 residues long. V lost 2 bases, J lost 5 bases, and 3 bases stayed unmatched. CDR1 and CDR2 from the germline V gene are SGHRS and YFSETQ. The CDR3 DNA sequence: TGCGCCAGCAGCTTACAGGGGGCTGAAGATACGCAGTATTTT. Encoded protein: CASSLQGAEDTQYF.

Only a few counts were recorded for this clone. The gene calls are TRBV27 and TRBJ1-5; no firm D call. The CDR3 totals 15 residues. CDR1 is MNHEY and CDR2 is SMNVEV in the germline V gene (reference sequence). V gave up 2 bases and J gave up 7 bases, with 15 bases separating them. CDR3 residues: CASSLDWRVGQPQHF. In DNA form, the CDR3 reads TGTGCCAGCAGTTTAGACTGGAGGGTAGGGCAGCCCCAGCATTTT.

The J gene is TRBJ2-5, the V gene TRBV5-1; D perhaps matches TRBD2 (5 bases). V was pared by 4 bases and J by 6 bases, with 10 bases between. CDR1 is SGHRS and CDR2 is YFSETQ in the germline V gene. The length of the CDR3 is 12 residues. DNA of the CDR3: TGCGCCAGCAGCAGAGGGCGGCAGACCCAGTACTTC. It yields the protein CASSRGRQTQYF.

The chain combines TRBV28 with TRBJ2-3, with 7 bases matching TRBD2. The V gene's germline CDR1 is MDHEN and CDR2 SYDVKM. This CDR3 spans 13 amino acids. Trimming took 6 bases from V and 8 from J; bases not matched to a gene: 8. The CDR3 DNA sequence: TGTGCCAGCAGGGCTGGGGGGGTAGGTACGCAGTATTTT. Residues: CASRAGGVGTQYF.

This clone was counted between two and nine times. V usage is TRBV6-5 and J usage is TRBJ2-3, with 8 bases lining up with TRBD1. V shed 8 bases, J shed 4 bases, and the junction held 8 bases outside the gene matches. The CDR3 sequence is 14 residues long. Looked up from germline, CDR1 is MNHEY and CDR2 is SVGAGI. CDR3 amino acids: CASSPDRVSDTQYF. The CDR3 coding sequence is TGTGCCAGCTCCCCGGACAGGGTCTCAGATACGCAGTATTTT.

The rearrangement joins TRBV6-1 to TRBJ2-1, with a tentative D call TRBD2 (6 bases). Germline V lookup: CDR1 MNHNS, CDR2 SASEGT. The CDR3 totals 14 residues. V was trimmed by 4 bases and J by 8 bases, leaving 15 bases between them. The CDR3 DNA reads as TGTGCCAGCAGTGCTAGCGAGGGACTCTATGAGCAGTTCTTC. This translates into CASSASEGLYEQFF.

This chain uses TRBV11-3 with TRBJ2-1, with D tentatively TRBD2 (5 bases). Per germline, CDR1 SGHNT and CDR2 YENEEA. V shed 5 bases and J shed 6 bases, with 23 bases lying between them. This CDR3 spans 17 amino acids. The CDR3 reads CASSGPPSSGTFNEQFF. CDR3 coding DNA: TGTGCCAGCAGCGGACCCCCCTCCAGCGGCACGTTCAATGAGCAGTTCTTC. The whole variable domain, filled in from reference TRBV11-3 and TRBJ2-1, reads EAGVVQSPRYKIIEKKQPVAFWCNPISGHNTLYWYLQNLGQGPELLIRYENEEAVDDSQLPKDRFSAERLKGVDSTLKIQPAELGDSAVYLCASSGPPSSGTFNEQFFGPGTRLTVL.

In its sample, this clone was seen a few times. V is TRBV14 and J is TRBJ1-3, with D uncertain. Trimming took off 1 base at V and 2 bases at J, with 9 bases between the two ends. Germline V lookup: CDR1 SGHDN, CDR2 FVKESK. The CDR3 runs 15 residues. CDR3: CASSQVHTPGNTIYF. CDR3 nucleotides: TGTGCCAGCAGCCAAGTTCACACCCCTGGAAACACCATATATTTT.

This clone was found a few times. The chain is built from TRBV29-1 and TRBJ1-2, with D possibly TRBD1 on 5 matching bases. V lost 4 bases to trimming and J lost 3 bases, with 15 bases between them. Germline CDR1 and CDR2: SQVTM and ANQGSEA. The CDR3 is made up of 14 amino acids. Here the CDR3 DNA reads TGCAGCGTTGTATTTCCTGGCAGGGACTATGGCTACACCTTC. It encodes CSVVFPGRDYGYTF.